This TCR beta chain was obtained from a study of brain T cells in children with intractable seizures. Study observations and caveats: Viral specificity was inferred only from CDR3 similarity; HCMV serostatus was unknown. Absence of clones before surgery may stem from lower sequencing depth.

TCRdb's copy holds only in-frame clones and misses some; the assay was immunoSEQ multiplex PCR. The sample holds about 320,000 clones; approximately 93% are singletons and the top ten take around 5%. Time point given: blood from clinic visit 5 months post-surgery; TSC patient then seizure free. The sequenced cases were selected for having the highest brain T cell transcript signatures. The CDR3 totals 15 residues. The V gene's germline CDR1 is SGHAT and CDR2 FQNNGV. J lost 2 bases, V lost 5 bases, and 2 bases had no gene match. For this clone: Its antigen remains unknown.

This rearrangement joins TRBV11-2 to TRBJ1-6, with 8 positions matching TRBD1. This clonotype originated in a boy in the first two years of life with tuberous sclerosis and intractable seizures. Sequenced material: peripheral blood, taken roughly 5 months after surgery. The CDR3 loop is CASSAQGAYNSPLHF. As DNA, the CDR3 is TGTGCCAGCAGCGCACAGGGGGCCTATAATTCACCCCTCCACTTT.